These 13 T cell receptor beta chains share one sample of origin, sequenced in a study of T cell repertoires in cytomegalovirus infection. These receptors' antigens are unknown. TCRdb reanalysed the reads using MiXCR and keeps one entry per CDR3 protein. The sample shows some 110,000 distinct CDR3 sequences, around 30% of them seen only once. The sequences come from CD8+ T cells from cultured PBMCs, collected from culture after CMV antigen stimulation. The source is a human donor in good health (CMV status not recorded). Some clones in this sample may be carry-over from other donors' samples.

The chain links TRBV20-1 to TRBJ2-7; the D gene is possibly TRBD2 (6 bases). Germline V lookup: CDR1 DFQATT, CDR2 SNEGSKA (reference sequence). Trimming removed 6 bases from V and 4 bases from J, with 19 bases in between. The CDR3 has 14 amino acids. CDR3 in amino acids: CSARLRGTEYEQYF. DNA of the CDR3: TGCAGTGCCCGTCTTCGGGGGACCGAATACGAGCAGTACTTC.

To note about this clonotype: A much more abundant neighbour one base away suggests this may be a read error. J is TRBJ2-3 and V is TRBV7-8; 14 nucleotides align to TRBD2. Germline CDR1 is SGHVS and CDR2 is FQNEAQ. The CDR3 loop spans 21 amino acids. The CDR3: CASSAPLGLAGGSLSTATQYF. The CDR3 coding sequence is TGTGCCAGCAGCGCCCCCCTAGGACTAGCGGGGGGATCACTTAGCACAGCTACGCAGTATTTT. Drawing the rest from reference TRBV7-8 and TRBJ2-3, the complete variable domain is GAGVSQSPRYKVAKRGQDVALRCDPISGHVSLFWYQQALGQGPEFLTYFQNEAQLDKSGLPSDRFFAERPEGSVSTLKIQRTQQEDSAVYLCASSAPLGLAGGSLSTATQYFGPGTRLTVL.

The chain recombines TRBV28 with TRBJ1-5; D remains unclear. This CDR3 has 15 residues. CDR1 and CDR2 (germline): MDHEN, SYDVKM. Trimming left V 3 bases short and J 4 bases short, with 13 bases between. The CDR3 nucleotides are TGTGCCAGCAGTTTCCAATTGGCGGGAAATCAGCCCCAGCATTTT. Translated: CASSFQLAGNQPQHF.

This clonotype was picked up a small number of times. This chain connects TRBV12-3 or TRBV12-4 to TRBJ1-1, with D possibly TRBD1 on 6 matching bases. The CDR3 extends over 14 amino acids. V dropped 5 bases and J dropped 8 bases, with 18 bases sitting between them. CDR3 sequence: CASSPRWGAAEAFF. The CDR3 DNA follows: TGTGCCAGCAGTCCAAGGTGGGGGGCGGCGGAAGCTTTCTTT.

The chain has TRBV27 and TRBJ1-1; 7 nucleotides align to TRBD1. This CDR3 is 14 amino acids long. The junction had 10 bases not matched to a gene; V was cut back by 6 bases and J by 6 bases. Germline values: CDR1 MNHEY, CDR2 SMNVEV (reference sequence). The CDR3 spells CASRLGTASAEAFF. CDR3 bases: TGTGCCAGCAGACTCGGGACAGCTAGTGCTGAAGCTTTCTTT.

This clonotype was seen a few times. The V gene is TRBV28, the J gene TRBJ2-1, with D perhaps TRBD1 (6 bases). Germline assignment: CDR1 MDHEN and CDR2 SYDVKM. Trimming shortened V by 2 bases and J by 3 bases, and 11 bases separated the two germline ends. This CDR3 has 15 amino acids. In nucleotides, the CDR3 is TGTGCCAGCAGTTTAGTGGACAGACTCTACAATGAGCAGTTCTTC. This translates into CASSLVDRLYNEQFF.

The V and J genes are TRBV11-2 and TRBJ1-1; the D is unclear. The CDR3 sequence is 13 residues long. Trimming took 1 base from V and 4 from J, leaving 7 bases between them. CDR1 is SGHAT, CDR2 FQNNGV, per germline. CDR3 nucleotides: TGTGCCAGCAGCTTAGGTCGGGGCACTGAAGCTTTCTTT. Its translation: CASSLGRGTEAFF.

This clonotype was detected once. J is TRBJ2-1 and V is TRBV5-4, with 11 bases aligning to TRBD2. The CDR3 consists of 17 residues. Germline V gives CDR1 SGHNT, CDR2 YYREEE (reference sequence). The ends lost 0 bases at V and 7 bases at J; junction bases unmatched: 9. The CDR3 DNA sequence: TGTGCCAGCAGCTTGGTAGTGGTAGCGGGGGGGTGGAATGAGCAGTTCTTC. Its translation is CASSLVVVAGGWNEQFF. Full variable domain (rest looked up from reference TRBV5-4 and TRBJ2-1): ETGVTQSPTHLIKTRGQQVTLRCSSQSGHNTVSWYQQALGQGPQFIFQYYREEENGRGNFPPRFSGLQFPNYSSELNVNALELDDSALYLCASSLVVVAGGWNEQFFGPGTRLTVL.

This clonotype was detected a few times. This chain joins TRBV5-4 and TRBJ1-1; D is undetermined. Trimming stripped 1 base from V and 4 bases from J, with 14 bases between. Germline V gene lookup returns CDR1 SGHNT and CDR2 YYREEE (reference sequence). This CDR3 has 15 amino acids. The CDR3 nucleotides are TGTGCCAGCAGCTTGATTCTCGGGGAGGGCACTGAAGCTTTCTTT. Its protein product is CASSLILGEGTEAFF.

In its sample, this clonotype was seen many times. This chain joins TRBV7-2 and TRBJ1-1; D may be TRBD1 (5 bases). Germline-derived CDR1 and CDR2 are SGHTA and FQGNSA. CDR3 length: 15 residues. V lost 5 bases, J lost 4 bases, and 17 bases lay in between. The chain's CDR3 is CASSPLRWGTTEAFF. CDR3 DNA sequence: TGTGCCAGCAGCCCTCTAAGGTGGGGGACCACTGAAGCTTTCTTT.

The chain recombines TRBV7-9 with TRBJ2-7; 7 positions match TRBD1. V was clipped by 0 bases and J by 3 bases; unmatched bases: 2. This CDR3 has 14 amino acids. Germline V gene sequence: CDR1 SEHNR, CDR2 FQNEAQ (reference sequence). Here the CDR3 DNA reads TGTGCCAGCAGCTTAGCTCGACAGGGCTACGAGCAGTACTTC. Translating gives CASSLARQGYEQYF.

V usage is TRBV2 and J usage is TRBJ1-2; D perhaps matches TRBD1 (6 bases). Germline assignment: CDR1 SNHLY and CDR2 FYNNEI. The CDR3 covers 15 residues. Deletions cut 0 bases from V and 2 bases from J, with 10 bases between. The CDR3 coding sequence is TGTGCCAGCAGTGAAGCTGTAACAGGGAACTATGGCTACACCTTC. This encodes CASSEAVTGNYGYTF.

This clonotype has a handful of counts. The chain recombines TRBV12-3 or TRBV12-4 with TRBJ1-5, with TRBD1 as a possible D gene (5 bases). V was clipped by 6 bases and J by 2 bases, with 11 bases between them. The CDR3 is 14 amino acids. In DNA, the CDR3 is TGTGCCAGCAGGCCTAGGGACCGCAATCAGCCCCAGCATTTT. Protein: CASRPRDRNQPQHF.